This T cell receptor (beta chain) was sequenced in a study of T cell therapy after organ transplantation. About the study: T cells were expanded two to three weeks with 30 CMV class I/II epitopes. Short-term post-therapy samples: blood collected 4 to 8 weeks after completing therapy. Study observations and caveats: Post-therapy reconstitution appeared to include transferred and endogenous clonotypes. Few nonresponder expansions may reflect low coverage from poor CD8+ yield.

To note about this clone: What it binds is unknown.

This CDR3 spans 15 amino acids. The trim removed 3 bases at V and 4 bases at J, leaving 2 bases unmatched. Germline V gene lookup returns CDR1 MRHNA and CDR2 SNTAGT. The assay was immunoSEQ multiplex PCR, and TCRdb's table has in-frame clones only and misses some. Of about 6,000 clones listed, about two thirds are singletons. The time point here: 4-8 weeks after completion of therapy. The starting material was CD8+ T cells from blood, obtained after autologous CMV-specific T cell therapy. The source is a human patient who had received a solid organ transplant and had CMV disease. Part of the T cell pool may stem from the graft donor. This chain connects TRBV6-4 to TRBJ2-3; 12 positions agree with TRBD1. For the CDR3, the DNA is TGTGCCAGCAGTGAGGGGACAGGGGGCGCAGATACGCAGTATTTT. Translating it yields CASSEGTGGADTQYF.